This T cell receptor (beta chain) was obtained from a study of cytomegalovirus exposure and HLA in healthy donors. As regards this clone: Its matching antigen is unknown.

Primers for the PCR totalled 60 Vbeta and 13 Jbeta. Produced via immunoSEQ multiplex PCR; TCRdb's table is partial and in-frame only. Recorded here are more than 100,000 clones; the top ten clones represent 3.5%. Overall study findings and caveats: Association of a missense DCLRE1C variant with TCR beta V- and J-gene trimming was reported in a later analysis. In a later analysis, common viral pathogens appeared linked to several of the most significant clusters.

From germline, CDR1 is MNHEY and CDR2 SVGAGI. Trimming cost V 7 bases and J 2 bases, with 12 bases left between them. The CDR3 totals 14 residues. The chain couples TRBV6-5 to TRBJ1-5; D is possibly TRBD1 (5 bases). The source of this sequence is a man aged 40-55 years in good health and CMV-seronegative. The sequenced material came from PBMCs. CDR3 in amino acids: CASNRGIGNQPQHF. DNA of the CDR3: TGTGCCAGCAATAGGGGAATCGGCAATCAGCCCCAGCATTTT.